The 10 T cell receptor beta chains below come from one sample, sequenced in a study of beta chain features in type 1 diabetes. The authors reverse transcribed all of the isolated RNA, so sequencing captured expressed TCRB transcripts. Profiled with immunoSEQ multiplex PCR; TCRdb holds only in-frame clones, not every one. The sample carries around 500,000 clones, approximately 10% recorded once. Specimen: naive CD4+ T cells from blood. These receptors came from a woman younger than 30 in good health.

This clone was seen more than once but under ten times. J is TRBJ2-7 and V is TRBV29-1, with unresolved D. Between the trimmed V and J ends, which lost 7 bases and 0 bases, there was a span of 13 bases. The germline V gene has CDR1 SQVTM and CDR2 ANQGSEA. The length of the CDR3 is 13 residues. The CDR3 region is CSGTQRGSYEQYF. In DNA, the CDR3 is TGCAGCGGTACCCAGAGAGGCTCCTACGAGCAGTACTTC.

The rearrangement uses TRBV7-2 and TRBJ2-1, with a weak D call TRBD2 (5 bases). Germline values: CDR1 SGHTA, CDR2 FQGNSA. V shed 2 bases and J shed 15 bases, with 14 bases lying between them. This CDR3 has 12 residues. CDR3 bases: TGTGCCAGCAGCTTATGGGCGACTAACCGGTTCTTC. This gives the protein CASSLWATNRFF.

This clone came up a few times. The gene calls are TRBV4-3 and TRBJ2-7, with TRBD2 as a possible D gene (6 bases). The CDR3 extends over 15 amino acids. Trimming pared 0 bases from V and 2 bases from J, leaving 11 bases between. CDR1 LGHNA and CDR2 YSLEER come from the germline V gene. CDR3 nucleotides: TGCGCCAGCAGCCAAGATTTGGGGGGAACCTACGAGCAGTACGTC. It specifies CASSQDLGGTYEQYV.

This clone was recorded a few times. This chain links TRBV5-1 with TRBJ2-7, with 9 bases identical to TRBD1. The CDR3 extends over 15 amino acids. The V segment lost 1 base and the J segment 5 bases; nucleotides outside the gene matches: 7. CDR1 and CDR2 from the germline V gene are SGHRS and YFSETQ. CDR3 sequence reads: CASSLLGQGSHEQYF. Here the CDR3 DNA reads TGCGCCAGCAGCTTGTTGGGACAGGGTTCCCACGAGCAGTACTTC. Drawing the rest from reference TRBV5-1 and TRBJ2-7, the complete variable domain is KAGVTQTPRYLIKTRGQQVTLSCSPISGHRSVSWYQQTPGQGLQFLFEYFSETQRNKGNFPGRFSGRQFSNSRSEMNVSTLELGDSALYLCASSLLGQGSHEQYFGPGTRLTVT.

This clone was counted only a few times. V is TRBV2 and J is TRBJ1-1; TRBD1 is a possible D gene (5 bases). The CDR3 has 14 residues. Germline V gene sequence: CDR1 SNHLY, CDR2 FYNNEI. Trimming pared 6 bases from V and 6 bases from J, leaving 17 bases between. In nucleotides, the CDR3 is TGTGCCAGCAGGAGGGACCTAGGGTTACCTGAAGCTTTCTTT. Amino acid sequence: CASRRDLGLPEAFF.

This clone was seen ten or more times. The chain couples TRBV30 to TRBJ2-1; D not certain. This CDR3 is 14 amino acids long. V was trimmed by 2 bases and J by 2 bases, leaving 10 bases between them. From germline, CDR1 is GTSNPN and CDR2 SVGIG (reference sequence). CDR3 sequence: CAWSRHSAYNEQFF. For the CDR3, the DNA is TGTGCCTGGAGTAGACACTCCGCCTACAATGAGCAGTTCTTC.

J is TRBJ2-2 and V is TRBV11-2; no reliable D call. V was shortened by 2 bases and J by 3 bases, with 7 bases between the two germline ends. The germline gives CDR1 SGHAT, CDR2 FQNNGV. The CDR3 consists of 14 residues. Written as DNA, the CDR3 is TGTGCCAGCAGCTTAAGACTCTACACCGGGGAGCTGTTTTTT. Translation: CASSLRLYTGELFF.

This clone has only a few counts. The CDR3 bases are TGTGCCAGCGACAGAGGCCGAAATTCACCCCTCCACTTT. As protein: CASDRGRNSPLHF. The chain is built from TRBV6-6 and TRBJ1-6, with D possibly TRBD1 on 5 matching bases. Germline loops: CDR1 MNHNY, CDR2 SVGAGI (reference sequence). The CDR3 consists of 13 residues. The V end lost 8 bases, the J end lost 7 bases, and 12 bases lay between the germline ends.

In this sample, this clone turned up a few times. The rearrangement uses TRBV9 and TRBJ1-6; 11 bases match TRBD1. CDR3 size: 15 residues. Germline V gives CDR1 SGDLS, CDR2 YYNGEE. After removal of 7 bases from V and 7 bases from J, the junction contained 7 bases not matched to a gene. The CDR3 nucleotides read TGTGCCAGCGGCCCTCGGGACAGGGGGAATTCACCCCTCCACTTT. Amino acid sequence: CASGPRDRGNSPLHF.

This clone was seen a few times. In nucleotides, the CDR3 is TGTGCCACCTACGGCGGGATGGTCTACAATGAGCAGTTCTTC. It is translated as CATYGGMVYNEQFF. The chain uses TRBV28 and TRBJ2-1, with D maybe TRBD2 (6 bases). V was clipped by 10 bases and J by 3 bases, with 16 bases between them. From germline, CDR1 is MDHEN and CDR2 SYDVKM. CDR3 length: 14 amino acids.